Shown below are 25 T cell receptor beta chains from a single sample sequenced in a study of regulatory and conventional T cells in RAG deficiency. TCRdb's copy holds only in-frame clones and misses some; the assay was immunoSEQ multiplex PCR. The table lists around 10,000 clones, around 89% of them singletons. Regulatory T cells were sorted from blood as CD4+ CD25-high CD127-low cells. Separately, the same data were catalogued under a study of regulatory T cells. This second report adds: Amplification used 52 TRBV primers and 13 TRBJ primers.

The sequencing sample was made of Tregs sorted from blood. The receptors were sampled from a human donor in good health.

A word on this clone: One junction end disagrees with the germline gene, perhaps due to a read error. CDR3 coding DNA: TGTGCCAGCAGTGTCCGGGACAGTTCCTACGAGCGGGGGTTC. It codes for CASSVRDSSYERGF. The chain uses TRBV6-1 and TRBJ2-7; D perhaps matches TRBD2 (8 bases). There are 14 residues in the CDR3. Germline V gene sequence: CDR1 MNHNS, CDR2 SASEGT.

The chain links TRBV12-5 to TRBJ2-1; TRBD2 matches 7 bases. J lost 8 bases, V lost 3 bases, and 13 bases had no gene match. Germline-derived CDR1 and CDR2 are LGHNT and FRNRAP. The CDR3 extends over 16 amino acids. The CDR3 protein is CASGLALAGVDHEQFF. Written as DNA, the CDR3 is TGTGCTAGTGGTTTAGCCTTGGCGGGAGTAGATCATGAGCAGTTCTTC.

The V gene is TRBV18, the J gene TRBJ1-2; D uncertain. The CDR3 has 15 amino acids. V was clipped by 0 bases and J by 2 bases, with 10 bases between them. The germline V gene has CDR1 KGHSH and CDR2 LQKENI. The CDR3 region is CASSPPMGWNYGYTF. CDR3 bases: TGTGCCAGCTCACCACCGATGGGTTGGAACTATGGCTACACCTTC.

V usage is TRBV4-1 and J usage is TRBJ1-4; the match to TRBD1 covers 7 bases. This CDR3 region has 16 residues. Germline V gives CDR1 MGHRA, CDR2 YSYEKL. The V and J ends lost 0 bases and 5 bases, in that order; junction bases with no gene match: 6. The CDR3 loop is CASSQEDRIANEKLFF. CDR3 bases: TGCGCCAGCAGCCAAGAGGACAGGATCGCGAATGAAAAACTGTTTTTT.

This clone was seen only a few times. DNA for the CDR3: TGCGCCAGCAGCTCTATAGCGGTAAATGAGCAGTTCTTC. Its translation: CASSSIAVNEQFF. This rearrangement joins TRBV5-1 to TRBJ2-1; a weak D match, TRBD2 (6 bases). Germline V lookup: CDR1 SGHRS, CDR2 YFSETQ. V lost 3 bases, J lost 7 bases, and 11 bases lay in between. CDR3 size: 13 residues.

The rearrangement joins TRBV5-5 to TRBJ1-5; D ambiguous. V was trimmed by 0 bases and J by 2 bases, leaving 6 bases between them. Germline CDR1 and CDR2: SGHKS and YYEKEE (reference sequence). The CDR3 has 14 residues. As DNA, the CDR3 is TGTGCCAGCAGCTTGGCTACAGGCAATCAGCCCCAGCATTTT. This encodes CASSLATGNQPQHF. Variable domain in full (rest from reference TRBV5-5 and TRBJ1-5): DAGVTQSPTHLIKTRGQQVTLRCSPISGHKSVSWYQQVLGQGPQFIFQYYEKEERGRGNFPDRFSARQFPNYSSELNVNALLLGDSALYLCASSLATGNQPQHFGDGTRLSIL.

V usage is TRBV28 and J usage is TRBJ1-2; D uncertain. V gave up 5 bases and J gave up 4 bases, with 17 bases separating them. Germline CDR1 reads MDHEN; CDR2 reads SYDVKM. This CDR3 has 15 amino acids. The CDR3 DNA follows: TGTGCCAGCAGTCCCACCAACAGACACCGCTATGGCTACACCTTC. As protein: CASSPTNRHRYGYTF.

The rearrangement uses TRBV5-1 and TRBJ2-2; 9 bases are shared with TRBD2. Trimming removed 4 bases from V and 7 bases from J; junction bases left unmatched: 11. Germline V gene sequence: CDR1 SGHRS, CDR2 YFSETQ. CDR3 length: 16 residues. DNA for the CDR3: TGCGCCAGCAGCGGCGCCGGGACTAGCTATAGCGGGGAGCTGTTTTTT. The encoded protein is CASSGAGTSYSGELFF.

This clone has only a few counts. The rearrangement joins TRBV27 to TRBJ1-5; TRBD1 agrees at 9 bases. Unmatched junction bases numbered 7, after V lost 5 bases and J lost 5 bases. This CDR3 is 15 amino acids long. Germline CDR1 MNHEY, CDR2 SMNVEV (reference sequence). This chain's CDR3 is CASSQGGQGYQPQHF. The CDR3 bases are TGTGCCAGCAGTCAGGGCGGACAGGGGTATCAGCCCCAGCATTTT.

V and J are TRBV14 and TRBJ1-2; D remains unclear. Trimming took off 3 bases at V and 6 bases at J, with 17 bases between the two ends. The CDR3 spans 15 residues. Germline CDR1 is SGHDN and CDR2 is FVKESK. CDR3 protein: CASSHLAPDLDGYTF. The DNA of the CDR3 is TGTGCCAGCAGCCACCTGGCCCCGGACCTGGATGGCTACACCTTC.

The chain joins TRBV6-5 to TRBJ2-5; 13 positions match TRBD2. CDR1 MNHEY and CDR2 SVGAGI come from the germline V gene. The CDR3 covers 14 residues. With V trimmed by 8 bases and J by 4 bases, 4 bases remained unmatched. The CDR3 DNA follows: TGTGCCAGCGGACTAGCGGGAGTTTCAGAGACCCAGTACTTC. This sequence encodes CASGLAGVSETQYF.

CDR3 DNA: TGTGCCAGCAGCTTAGATCGGTGGGCAGATACGCAGTATTTT. This sequence encodes CASSLDRWADTQYF. This rearrangement joins TRBV11-2 to TRBJ2-3; no reliable D call. V was cut by 0 bases and J by 4 bases, with 8 bases left in between. Germline V gene lookup returns CDR1 SGHAT and CDR2 FQNNGV. The CDR3 loop spans 14 amino acids.

This clone occurred a few times. The chain uses TRBV19 and TRBJ1-4; 8 nucleotides line up with TRBD1. The length of the CDR3 is 16 residues. CDR1 LNHDA and CDR2 SQIVND come from the germline V gene (reference sequence). Trimming took 3 bases from V and 3 from J; bases not matched to a gene: 6. The CDR3 region is CASSITGGGSNEKLFF. CDR3 nucleotide sequence: TGTGCCAGTAGTATCACAGGGGGAGGCTCTAATGAAAAACTGTTTTTT.

The chain joins TRBV7-6 to TRBJ2-2, with a possible D match to TRBD1 (5 bases). The germline V and J ends were trimmed by 0 bases and 1 base, with 9 bases remaining between them. CDR1 is SGHVS, CDR2 FNYEAQ, per germline. The CDR3 loop spans 16 amino acids. The CDR3, as DNA: TGTGCCAGCAGCTTAGCGCCAGGGATGAACACCGGGGAGCTGTTTTTT. Translating it yields CASSLAPGMNTGELFF. Combining the CDR3 with reference TRBV7-6 and TRBJ2-2 gives the whole variable domain GAGVSQSPRYKVTKRGQDVALRCDPISGHVSLYWYRQALGQGPEFLTYFNYEAQQDKSGLPNDRFSAERPEGSISTLTIQRTEQRDSAMYRCASSLAPGMNTGELFFGEGSRLTVL.

The chain recombines TRBV19 with TRBJ2-2; TRBD1 agrees at 7 bases. V lost 6 bases and J lost 3; bases outside the gene matches: 4. The CDR3 consists of 14 residues. The V gene's germline CDR1 is LNHDA and CDR2 SQIVND (reference sequence). The CDR3 region is CASSGTADTGELFF. In nucleotides, the CDR3 is TGTGCCAGTAGCGGGACAGCCGACACCGGGGAGCTGTTTTTT.

Points on this clone: One end of the junction fails to match germline, which may point to a read error. V gene TRBV18 combines with J gene TRBJ1-1; no definite D call. The germline gives CDR1 KGHSH, CDR2 LQKENI. The CDR3 loop spans 12 amino acids. The CDR3 reads CASSPLYTEACF. CDR3 coding DNA: TGTGCCAGCTCACCACTGTACACTGAAGCTTGCTTT.

The genes are TRBV30 and TRBJ2-3, with TRBD2 matching 13 bases. Unmatched junction bases numbered 7, after V lost 0 bases and J lost 4 bases. This CDR3 is built from 17 residues. Germline CDR1 GTSNPN, CDR2 SVGIG (reference sequence). The CDR3 region is CAWSVHLTSGRADTQYF. CDR3 coding DNA: TGTGCCTGGAGTGTACACCTCACTAGCGGGAGGGCAGATACGCAGTATTTT.

The chain recombines TRBV6-1 with TRBJ2-3; D ambiguous. Trimming took off 10 bases at V and 5 bases at J, with 16 bases between the two ends. The CDR3 length is 13 residues. Per the germline V gene, CDR1 is MNHNS and CDR2 is SASEGT. This chain's CDR3 is CATMRQVGDTQYF. The CDR3 region has the DNA TGTGCCACCATGAGGCAGGTGGGAGATACGCAGTATTTT.

The CDR3 DNA reads as TGTGCCAGCGGAGGGACCTATGGCTACACCTTC. This gives the protein CASGGTYGYTF. The chain couples TRBV6-1 to TRBJ1-2; a weak D match, TRBD1 (5 bases). V gave up 8 bases and J gave up 4 bases, with 8 bases separating them. The germline V gene encodes CDR1 MNHNS and CDR2 SASEGT. The CDR3 length is 11 residues.

J is TRBJ2-5 and V is TRBV20-1, with no clear D. Germline lookup yields CDR1 DFQATT and CDR2 SNEGSKA (reference sequence). The CDR3 length is 10 residues. V lost 8 bases to trimming and J lost 7 bases, with 11 bases between them. CDR3 residues: CSTPGVTQYF. The CDR3 DNA sequence: TGCAGTACCCCTGGTGTGACCCAGTACTTC.

The J gene is TRBJ1-5, the V gene TRBV6-1; D is perhaps TRBD1 (6 bases). Germline lookup yields CDR1 MNHNS and CDR2 SASEGT. The CDR3 has 15 amino acids. Trimming took 6 bases from V and 0 from J, leaving 12 bases between them. CDR3 sequence: CASRGQTYSNQPQHF. The CDR3 nucleotides are TGTGCCAGCAGAGGACAGACTTATAGCAATCAGCCCCAGCATTTT.

J is TRBJ2-3 and V is TRBV2; D gene ambiguous. Germline V CDR1 and CDR2: SNHLY, FYNNEI. The length of the CDR3 is 17 residues. V lost 2 bases, J lost 2 bases, and 17 bases lay in between. DNA of the CDR3: TGTGCCAGCAGTGAACTGAGTGAGTGGCTGGACACAGATACGCAGTATTTT. This sequence encodes CASSELSEWLDTDTQYF.

The rearrangement uses TRBV5-1 and TRBJ2-5; TRBD1 matches 9 bases. The germline CDR1 and CDR2 sequences are SGHRS and YFSETQ. V lost 5 bases and J lost 5; bases outside the gene matches: 13. The CDR3 runs 16 residues. The CDR3 DNA follows: TGCGCCAGCAGATTCTGGGGACAGGGCAGGGAGGAGACCCAGTACTTC. As protein: CASRFWGQGREETQYF.

This chain connects TRBV21-1 to TRBJ2-3; the DNA was not used to check the table's D call, TRBD2. TRBV21-1 is described as a pseudogene. This CDR3 region has 20 residues. The CDR3: CASSKGEEREGGRSTDTQYF. As DNA, the CDR3 is TGTGCCAGCAGCAAAGGAGAGGAGCGGGAGGGTGGACGTAGCACAGATACGCAGTATTTT.

A word on this clone: Because the CDR3's place on the DNA is in doubt, the DNA is left out and the CDR3 is given as listed by TCRdb. The chain carries TRBV11-3 and TRBJ2-7; TRBD2 is the table's D call, not checked against the DNA. Both ends counted, the CDR3 spans 15 residues. Germline lookup yields CDR1 SGHNT and CDR2 YENEEA. This chain's CDR3 is CASSLDLVAGGASDF.